The 16 T cell receptor beta chains in this list originate from one sample, sequenced in a study of T cell responses to AZD1222 COVID-19 vaccine. Profiling relied on immunoSEQ multiplex PCR, and the TCRdb table lists in-frame clones only, not all of them. This sample has around 84,000 clones, with about 91% found just once. The source was peripheral blood, collected on day 0 of MenACWY control vaccination. These receptors were obtained from an adult in good health.

The gene calls are TRBV11-2 and TRBJ1-3; D may be TRBD1 (5 bases). The CDR3 totals 15 residues. Germline CDR1 SGHAT, CDR2 FQNNGV. The germline V and J ends were trimmed by 0 bases and 4 bases, with 10 bases remaining between them. CDR3 protein: CASSLDPGWGNTIYF. CDR3 nucleotide sequence: TGTGCCAGCAGCTTAGACCCAGGGTGGGGAAACACCATATATTTT. Full variable domain (outside the CDR3, taken from reference TRBV11-2 and TRBJ1-3): EAGVAQSPRYKIIEKRQSVAFWCNPISGHATLYWYQQILGQGPKLLIQFQNNGVVDDSQLPKDRFSAERLKGVDSTLKIQPAKLEDSAVYLCASSLDPGWGNTIYFGEGSWLTVV.

J is TRBJ1-1 and V is TRBV7-2; D is perhaps TRBD1 (5 bases). Deletions cut 2 bases from V and 8 bases from J, with 12 bases between. CDR1 is SGHTA, CDR2 FQGNSA, per germline. CDR3 length: 13 amino acids. The DNA of the CDR3 is TGTGCCAGCAGCTTAACGGACACACTCGAAGCTTTCTTT. Protein: CASSLTDTLEAFF.

V usage is TRBV7-7 and J usage is TRBJ2-3; D ambiguous. Germline CDR1 and CDR2: SSHAT and FNYEAQ (reference sequence). V was shortened by 5 bases and J by 0 bases, with 6 bases between the two germline ends. This CDR3 contains 13 residues. The CDR3 spells CASSPGSTDTQYF. The DNA for the CDR3 is TGTGCCAGCAGCCCCGGTAGCACAGATACGCAGTATTTT.

In its sample, this clone was seen once. The rearrangement joins TRBV10-3 to TRBJ1-4; possible D gene TRBD1, 6 bases. V was pared by 0 bases and J by 1 base, with 12 bases between. The CDR3 sequence is 17 residues long. The V gene's germline CDR1 is ENHRY and CDR2 SYGVKD. The CDR3 region is CAISESGGRETNEKLFF. CDR3 nucleotide sequence: TGTGCCATCAGTGAGTCAGGGGGGCGCGAAACTAATGAAAAACTGTTTTTT.

The V call is TRBV6-5, the J call TRBJ1-3, with a weak D call TRBD1 (5 bases). V lost 7 bases and J 3 bases, leaving 13 bases between the germline ends. This CDR3 is 14 amino acids long. CDR1 MNHEY and CDR2 SVGAGI come from the germline V gene. CDR3 loop: CASMGDRFGNTIYF. CDR3 sequence (DNA): TGTGCCAGCATGGGGGACCGCTTTGGAAACACCATATATTTT.

This chain uses TRBV12-3 or TRBV12-4 with TRBJ1-2; D gene unclear. Trimming left V 5 bases short and J 4 bases short, with 11 bases between. This CDR3 has 13 amino acids. The CDR3: CASSKTGGYGYTF. The CDR3 DNA follows: TGTGCCAGCAGTAAGACTGGTGGCTATGGCTACACCTTC.

This clone was seen a single time. V usage is TRBV19 and J usage is TRBJ2-7, with TRBD1 matching over 7 bases. This CDR3 contains 14 residues. CDR1 and CDR2 from the germline V gene are LNHDA and SQIVND (reference sequence). Unmatched junction bases numbered 11, after V lost 8 bases and J lost 4 bases. The DNA of the CDR3 is TGTGCCAGTTCTTCCCCGGGACAGATTTACGAGCAGTACTTC. This translates into CASSSPGQIYEQYF.

A word on this clone: The same CDR3 is also encoded by other DNA sequences in this sample. This chain connects TRBV5-1 to TRBJ1-4; TRBD1 matches at 11 bases. The CDR3 loop spans 16 amino acids. Per the germline V gene, CDR1 is SGHRS and CDR2 is YFSETQ. Trimming at V came to 2 bases and at J to 2 bases, leaving 2 bases not matched to a gene. DNA of the CDR3: TGCGCCAGCAGCTTTGGACAGGGGGCTACTAATGAAAAACTGTTTTTT. Protein product: CASSFGQGATNEKLFF.

The chain recombines TRBV4-3 with TRBJ1-2; no firm D call. The CDR3 has 14 residues. V was clipped by 1 base and J by 7 bases, with 13 bases between them. From germline, CDR1 is LGHNA and CDR2 YSLEER. The CDR3, as DNA: TGCGCCAGCAGCCAAGGTGGGCCTTTTCCTGGCTACACCTTC. This translates into CASSQGGPFPGYTF.

This chain links TRBV5-1 with TRBJ2-5, with 10 bases that match TRBD2. This CDR3 region has 19 residues. From germline, CDR1 is SGHRS and CDR2 YFSETQ. V shed 3 bases, J shed 5 bases, and the junction held 19 bases outside the gene matches. The CDR3 here is CASSSTPGTSGDLRETQYF. The DNA for the CDR3 is TGCGCCAGCAGCTCCACTCCGGGCACTAGCGGGGACCTCCGGGAGACCCAGTACTTC.

The chain has TRBV19 and TRBJ1-4; 10 nucleotides match TRBD1. The CDR3 has 15 residues. Trimming took 7 bases from V and 3 from J; bases not matched to a gene: 5. The V gene's germline CDR1 is LNHDA and CDR2 SQIVND (reference sequence). The CDR3 nucleotides are TGTGCCAGTAACCGACAGGGGGCGGCTAATGAAAAACTGTTTTTT. Protein sequence: CASNRQGAANEKLFF.

This rearrangement joins TRBV7-2 to TRBJ1-4; 8 nucleotides agree with TRBD1. This CDR3 contains 15 residues. Germline lookup yields CDR1 SGHTA and CDR2 FQGNSA. V was clipped by 5 bases and J by 8 bases; unmatched bases: 10. The CDR3 protein is CASSPRPTGDEKLFF. The CDR3 DNA is TGTGCCAGCAGCCCCCGTCCGACAGGGGACGAAAAACTGTTTTTT.

This clone was seen just once. The chain has TRBV28 and TRBJ1-5; D call uncertain. Germline CDR1 and CDR2: MDHEN and SYDVKM. The CDR3 has 13 residues. The V end was cut by 3 bases, the J end by 6 bases, with 9 bases between. The CDR3 protein is CASSLMEGQPQHF. In DNA form, the CDR3 reads TGTGCCAGCAGTTTGATGGAGGGTCAGCCCCAGCATTTT.

J is TRBJ2-1 and V is TRBV18, with a tentative D call TRBD2 (6 bases). CDR3 length equals 15 residues. Germline assignment: CDR1 KGHSH and CDR2 LQKENI. V lost 6 bases, J lost 4 bases, and 16 bases lay in between. The CDR3, as DNA: TGTGCCAGCTCCCCCAACGGGGGTGATTACAATGAGCAGTTCTTC. Translation: CASSPNGGDYNEQFF.

This clone showed up just once. The chain carries TRBV27 and TRBJ2-3; 9 bases are shared with TRBD1. Germline V CDR1 and CDR2: MNHEY, SMNVEV (reference sequence). V shed 5 bases and J 2 bases; nucleotides not matched to a gene: 23. The CDR3 is 21 residues long. The CDR3 coding sequence is TGTGCCAGCAGTCATGACCCCCGAGTTCCCCGGCGGGACAGGGTCACAGATACGCAGTATTTT. This codes for CASSHDPRVPRRDRVTDTQYF.

The chain joins TRBV12-3 or TRBV12-4 to TRBJ1-5; D ambiguous. CDR3 length equals 12 residues. V was clipped by 6 bases and J by 4 bases, with 7 bases between them. CDR3 nucleotides: TGTGCCAGCAGCGGGAGTAATCAGCCCCAGCATTTT. Its translation: CASSGSNQPQHF.